This T cell receptor beta chain was identified during a study of identical twins. The CDR3 extends over 14 amino acids. CDR1 is LGHDT, CDR2 YNNKEL, per germline (reference sequence). The V and J ends lost 6 bases and 4 bases respectively, with 15 bases between them. Each CDR3 protein is one row after TCRdb ran MiXCR on the 5' RACE reads. Here the sample spans hundreds of thousands of distinct CDR3 sequences, roughly an eighth being singletons. Concerning this clonotype: Its antigen is not known.

General study points: Cross-sectional statistical analysis, not tracking of the same donors, underpinned the conclusions.

These data also featured in a second study, about yellow fever vaccine responses in identical twins.

V and J are TRBV3-1 and TRBJ1-2, with D unresolved. Sample: CD8+ T cells sorted from blood. The TCR sequence derives from a woman in her late teens or twenties in good health. CDR3 region: CASRASGEIYGYTF. CDR3 sequence (DNA): TGTGCCAGCAGGGCTAGTGGGGAGATCTATGGCTACACCTTC. The full variable domain, rest sourced from reference TRBV3-1 and TRBJ1-2, is DTAVSQTPKYLVTQMGNDKSIKCEQNLGHDTMYWYKQDSKKFLKIMFSYNNKELIINETVPNRFSPKSPDKAHLNLHINSLELGDSAVYFCASRASGEIYGYTFGSGTRLTVV.